This T cell receptor (beta chain) stems from a study of CD4 T cells in relation to SARS-CoV-2 and coronaviruses. Study-level information: Shared crossreactive spike epitopes were mapped to their HLA restriction.

About this clone: Its antigen remains unidentified.

Study outcomes and limitations: Memory recall responses, not primary responses primed in culture, are what the assay detects. In 55% to 75% of donors, memory CD4+ clonotypes crossrecognized SARS-CoV-2 and at least one common cold coronavirus spike.

Naive and memory CD4+ T cell DNA was deep-sequenced without culture. Libraries were prepared by immunoSEQ multiplex PCR; TCRdb keeps only in-frame clonotypes and omits some of them. The repertoire holds about 56,000 clones, with around 90% as singletons. The receptor was derived from an adult with COVID-19. The sample taken for sequencing was naive CD4+ T cells from PBMCs. Subset: naive CD4+ T cells isolated by negative enrichment.

The CDR3 here is CATTPGVSSYEQYF. CDR3 nucleotide sequence: TGTGCCACCACCCCCGGGGTCAGCTCCTACGAGCAGTACTTC. The J gene is TRBJ2-7, the V gene TRBV7-2; D may be TRBD2 (5 bases). Trimming cost V 10 bases and J 0 bases, with 16 bases left between them. In germline, CDR1 is SGHTA, CDR2 FQGNSA. The CDR3 has 14 residues. Combining the CDR3 with reference TRBV7-2 and TRBJ2-7 gives the whole variable domain GAGVSQSPSNKVTEKGKDVELRCDPISGHTALYWYRQSLGQGLEFLIYFQGNSAPDKSGLPSDRFSAERTGGSVSTLTIQRTQQEDSAVYLCATTPGVSSYEQYFGPGTRLTVT.